This TCR beta chain was recovered during a study of cytomegalovirus exposure and HLA in healthy donors. Researchers ran the PCR with 60 Vbeta and 13 Jbeta primers. The data were produced by immunoSEQ multiplex PCR, yet TCRdb's version contains in-frame clones alone and is incomplete. The table has about 140,000 clones, about 9.1% seen once. The TCR sequence derives from a woman aged 40-49 years in good health and CMV-seropositive. The material sequenced was PBMCs.

The CDR3 DNA follows: TGTGCCAGCAGCCGAAGGGGGATGAGCACAGATACGCAGTATTTT. Amino acids: CASSRRGMSTDTQYF. This chain uses TRBV7-2 with TRBJ2-3; D is possibly TRBD1 (6 bases). Trimming pared 5 bases from V and 0 bases from J, leaving 12 bases between. The CDR3 totals 15 residues. CDR1 is SGHTA and CDR2 is FQGNSA in the germline V gene.